This TCR beta chain is drawn from a study of graft-versus-host responses after intestinal transplantation. Findings and caveats of the study: Early declines in HvG clones that occurred post-transplant were associated with peak circulating GvH clone levels.

The sample holds one count of this clone. Its target is unknown. This CDR3 has 13 amino acids. The germline CDR1 and CDR2 sequences are SNHLY and FYNNEI. V was pared by 6 bases and J by 4 bases, with 13 bases between. The protocol was immunoSEQ multiplex PCR, while the TCRdb copy is restricted to in-frame clones and leaves out a portion. The table shows around 130,000 clones, with approximately 90% occurring only once. The clonotype was recovered from a human donor who received an intestinal transplant. This sample comprised unstimulated CD4+ T cells sorted from spleen or lymph node cells, obtained before intestinal transplant. V and J are TRBV2 and TRBJ2-7; perhaps TRBD1 as D (5 bases). CDR3 in amino acids: CASRLDTNYEQYF. CDR3 nucleotides: TGTGCCAGCAGGCTGGACACCAATTACGAGCAGTACTTC.